This T cell receptor (beta chain) was identified during a study of early T cells in non-severe SARS-CoV-2 infection. Study-wide context: Investigators sequenced bulk RNA drawn from unsorted whole blood, and chains remained unpaired. Findings and limits, study-wide: Missing private and CD4 specificities, VDJdb matching favored anti-spike CD8 responses.

Separate cDNA molecules each had unique molecular identifiers attached to them. TCRdb independently ran MiXCR on the 5' RACE reads; one entry per CDR3 protein. The sample lists roughly 70,000 distinct CDR3 sequences; 13% were seen once. Trimming pared 3 bases from V and 1 base from J, leaving 9 bases between. Germline CDR1 is MNHEY and CDR2 is SMNVEV (reference sequence). The CDR3 is 14 amino acids. This clonotype was seen a handful of times. Antigen specificity is unknown. This sequence originates from an adult who was a healthcare worker with PCR-confirmed SARS-CoV-2 infection or an uninfected control (not recorded which). The chain is built from TRBV27 and TRBJ1-1; D may be TRBD1 (5 bases). Sample: whole blood. The CDR3 spells CASSFAGRNTEAFF. In nucleotides, the CDR3 is TGTGCCAGCAGTTTCGCAGGGCGGAACACTGAAGCTTTCTTT.